One and the same sample provided the 29 T cell receptor beta chains below, sequenced in a study of blood T cell repertoires in COVID-19. Profiled with immunoSEQ multiplex PCR; TCRdb holds only in-frame clones, not every one. The data hold 55,000 to 65,000 clones, with 84% observed a single time. Sequenced: peripheral blood. The receptors originated from an older woman with acute or convalescent COVID-19.

The CDR3 region is CATSVGGSGTQYF. CDR3 DNA: TGTGCCACCAGTGTCGGGGGTTCAGGGACGCAGTATTTT. The V call is TRBV24-1, the J call TRBJ2-3; tentative D call: TRBD2 (6 bases). The CDR3 extends over 13 amino acids. CDR1 and CDR2 from the germline V gene are KGHDR and SFDVKD. Deletions cut 5 bases from V and 9 bases from J, with 14 bases between.

This chain uses TRBV6-4 with TRBJ1-1; 8 bases agree with TRBD1. Germline trimming cut 6 bases from V and 1 base from J; bases unmatched to any gene: 13. The CDR3 totals 17 residues. Per germline, CDR1 MRHNA and CDR2 SNTAGT. The CDR3 nucleotides read TGTGCCAGCAGCCCCCGGGGGCAGGGGGCTACGAACACTGAAGCTTTCTTT. This encodes CASSPRGQGATNTEAFF.

The CDR3 reads CASSVAETGSSGNTIYF. The CDR3 coding sequence is TGTGCCAGCAGCGTAGCTGAGACGGGGAGCTCTGGAAACACCATATATTTT. The gene calls are TRBV9 and TRBJ1-3, with unresolved D. Trimming left V 0 bases short and J 0 bases short, with 13 bases between. CDR1 SGDLS and CDR2 YYNGEE come from the germline V gene. This CDR3 is 17 amino acids long. The variable domain in full, completed from reference TRBV9 and TRBJ1-3, reads DSGVTQTPKHLITATGQRVTLRCSPRSGDLSVYWYQQSLDQGLQFLIQYYNGEERAKGNILERFSAQQFPDLHSELNLSSLELGDSALYFCASSVAETGSSGNTIYFGEGSWLTVV.

The V call is TRBV9, the J call TRBJ1-6, with TRBD1 matching 7 bases. The V segment lost 3 bases and the J segment 2 bases; nucleotides outside the gene matches: 8. Germline V CDR1 and CDR2: SGDLS, YYNGEE. CDR3 length: 17 amino acids. This CDR3 reads CASSGKKGGPYNSPLHF. In DNA form, the CDR3 reads TGTGCCAGCAGCGGCAAAAAAGGGGGCCCCTATAATTCACCCCTCCACTTT.

V usage is TRBV12-5 and J usage is TRBJ2-5, with TRBD2 matching over 10 bases. CDR3 size: 12 residues. V dropped 1 base and J dropped 14; count of bases not matched to a gene: 4. CDR1 and CDR2 (germline): LGHNT, FRNRAP. CDR3 DNA sequence: TGTGCTAGTGGTTTGGACAGCGGGGGGGCCTACTTC. It is translated as CASGLDSGGAYF. Drawing the rest from reference TRBV12-5 and TRBJ2-5, the complete variable domain is DARVTQTPRHKVTEMGQEVTMRCQPILGHNTVFWYRQTMMQGLELLAYFRNRAPLDDSGMPKDRFSAEMPDATLATLKIQPSEPRDSAVYFCASGLDSGGAYFGPGTRLLVL.

This clone was seen a handful of times. The chain recombines TRBV5-5 with TRBJ1-1; D is possibly TRBD1 (5 bases). Trimming shortened V by 0 bases and J by 0 bases, and 9 bases separated the two germline ends. The CDR3 totals 15 residues. The germline CDR1 and CDR2 sequences are SGHKS and YYEKEE (reference sequence). CDR3 coding DNA: TGTGCCAGCAGCTTGGCCGGAGGGGTGAACACTGAAGCTTTCTTT. Its translation: CASSLAGGVNTEAFF.

This clone came up a few times. The chain has TRBV9 and TRBJ1-2, with a possible D match to TRBD1 (5 bases). V was shortened by 4 bases and J by 4 bases, with 14 bases between the two germline ends. Germline values: CDR1 SGDLS, CDR2 YYNGEE. The CDR3 extends over 14 amino acids. The CDR3 sequence: CASSPPGGGYGYTF. The CDR3 DNA sequence: TGTGCCAGCAGCCCCCCCGGGGGGGGCTATGGCTACACCTTC. Based on the CDR3 plus reference TRBV9 and TRBJ1-2, the full variable domain is DSGVTQTPKHLITATGQRVTLRCSPRSGDLSVYWYQQSLDQGLQFLIQYYNGEERAKGNILERFSAQQFPDLHSELNLSSLELGDSALYFCASSPPGGGYGYTFGSGTRLTVV.

Comments on this clone: At one of its ends the junction is not consistent with the germline gene, which may arise from a read error. This chain connects TRBV5-6 to TRBJ1-1; D perhaps matches TRBD1 (5 bases). Germline V gene data show CDR1 as SGHDT and CDR2 as YYEEEE. This CDR3 comprises 13 residues. CDR3 sequence (DNA): TGTGCAAGCACCTGGCGGGGCTCCACTGAAGCTTTCTTT. This translates into CASTWRGSTEAFF.

The V gene is TRBV11-2, the J gene TRBJ1-1; D gene ambiguous. Germline assignment: CDR1 SGHAT and CDR2 FQNNGV. The CDR3 consists of 12 residues. V lost 6 bases, J lost 6 bases, and 11 bases lay in between. CDR3 coding DNA: TGTGCCAGCAGTGAAGGGAGGGCTGAAGCTTTCTTT. This codes for CASSEGRAEAFF.

Only one count was recorded for this clone. The CDR3 DNA is TGTGCCAGCAGCCAAGATTTGATCGGGGGCACAGATACGCAGTATTTT. Its translation: CASSQDLIGGTDTQYF. The rearrangement uses TRBV14 and TRBJ2-3; D possibly corresponds to TRBD2 (5 bases). This CDR3 has 16 amino acids. Trimming pared 0 bases from V and 1 base from J, leaving 11 bases between. CDR1 SGHDN and CDR2 FVKESK come from the germline V gene.

This chain connects TRBV5-8 to TRBJ1-3; weak D call: TRBD1 (6 bases). The CDR3 is 14 residues long. Germline lookup yields CDR1 SGHTS and CDR2 YDEGEE. The ends were cut back, 4 bases at V and 4 bases at J, with 12 bases in the middle. For the CDR3, the DNA is TGTGCCAGCAGCCGCCGGACAGACGGAAACACCATATATTTT. Protein: CASSRRTDGNTIYF. The full variable domain, completed using reference TRBV5-8 and TRBJ1-3, is EAGVTQSPTHLIKTRGQQATLRCSPISGHTSVYWYQQALGLGLQFLLWYDEGEERNRGNFPPRFSGRQFPNYSSELNVNALELEDSALYLCASSRRTDGNTIYFGEGSWLTVV.

The chain combines TRBV19 with TRBJ1-1; 8 bases are shared with TRBD1. The V segment lost 5 bases and the J segment 4 bases; nucleotides outside the gene matches: 9. There are 15 residues in the CDR3. Germline CDR1 and CDR2: LNHDA and SQIVND (reference sequence). The CDR3 reads CASSLRGQGITEAFF. CDR3 bases: TGTGCCAGTAGTCTCCGAGGACAGGGAATCACTGAAGCTTTCTTT. The whole variable domain, remainder taken from reference TRBV19 and TRBJ1-1, is DGGITQSPKYLFRKEGQNVTLSCEQNLNHDAMYWYRQDPGQGLRLIYYSQIVNDFQKGDIAEGYSVSREKKESFPLTVTSAQKNPTAFYLCASSLRGQGITEAFFGQGTRLTVV.

This clone was counted between two and nine times. The V call is TRBV7-2, the J call TRBJ2-3; D is perhaps TRBD1 (6 bases). This CDR3 comprises 16 residues. V dropped 4 bases and J dropped 4 bases, with 18 bases sitting between them. The germline CDR1 and CDR2 sequences are SGHTA and FQGNSA. The CDR3 DNA sequence: TGTGCCAGCAGCTGGCTACAGGGTTCCTTCCCAGATACGCAGTATTTT. Amino acids: CASSWLQGSFPDTQYF. The entire variable domain, with the rest obtained from reference TRBV7-2 and TRBJ2-3, is as follows: GAGVSQSPSNKVTEKGKDVELRCDPISGHTALYWYRQSLGQGLEFLIYFQGNSAPDKSGLPSDRFSAERTGGSVSTLTIQRTQQEDSAVYLCASSWLQGSFPDTQYFGPGTRLTVL.

This clone was detected once. CDR3 DNA sequence: TGTGCCAGCAGCCCCCGGGTGGGGAACACCGGGGAGCTGTTTTTT. Translation gives CASSPRVGNTGELFF. The chain uses TRBV9 and TRBJ2-2; D gene ambiguous. This CDR3 is 15 amino acids long. CDR1 and CDR2 (germline): SGDLS, YYNGEE. V lost 4 bases, J lost 1 base, and 11 bases lay in between.

This sequence joins TRBV10-3 and TRBJ1-5, with 7 bases aligning to TRBD1. This CDR3 is 13 amino acids long. CDR1 and CDR2 (germline): ENHRY, SYGVKD. J gave up 6 bases and V 7 bases, and 6 bases lay outside the gene matches. The CDR3 spells CAITGTETQPQHF. The CDR3 DNA sequence: TGTGCCATCACTGGGACAGAGACTCAGCCCCAGCATTTT.

J is TRBJ1-1 and V is TRBV3-1 (or the pseudogene TRBV3-2); a weak D match, TRBD1 (6 bases). Germline-derived CDR1 and CDR2 are LGHDT and YNNKEL (reference sequence). The V and J ends lost 5 bases and 4 bases respectively, with 11 bases between them. The CDR3 has 13 residues. The DNA for the CDR3 is TGTGCCAGCAGCGCCGCCAGGGGCACTGAAGCTTTCTTT. This gives the protein CASSAARGTEAFF.

This clone appeared a single time. The rearrangement uses TRBV18 and TRBJ2-3, with 7 nucleotides matching TRBD1. The CDR3 length is 15 residues. Germline loops: CDR1 KGHSH, CDR2 LQKENI. V was pared by 1 base and J by 2 bases, with 3 bases of the junction left unmatched. The CDR3 loop reads CASSPQGASTDTQYF. The CDR3 coding sequence is TGTGCCAGCTCACCACAGGGGGCATCCACAGATACGCAGTATTTT.

This chain uses TRBV2 with TRBJ2-2; the match to TRBD1 covers 10 bases. The CDR3 runs 17 residues. Germline CDR1 is SNHLY and CDR2 is FYNNEI. J was trimmed by 9 bases and V by 4 bases; bases with no gene match: 14. CDR3: CASSAYRDRGHSWELFF. In nucleotides, the CDR3 is TGTGCCAGCAGTGCCTACCGGGACAGGGGACACTCCTGGGAGCTGTTTTTT.

The V gene is TRBV6-5, the J gene TRBJ1-6; D is undetermined. The length of the CDR3 is 15 residues. V lost 0 bases, J lost 7 bases, and 10 bases lay in between. The germline V gene has CDR1 MNHEY and CDR2 SVGAGI. CDR3 protein: CASSYSGRSNSPLHF. As DNA, the CDR3 is TGTGCCAGCAGTTACTCGGGCAGGTCCAATTCACCCCTCCACTTT.

The gene calls are TRBV10-2 and TRBJ1-5, with 11 bases fitting TRBD1. Germline V gives CDR1 WSHSY, CDR2 SAAADI. The CDR3 totals 16 residues. The J segment lost 6 bases and the V segment lost 3 bases, leaving 7 bases of the junction unmatched. The CDR3 DNA follows: TGCGCCAGCAGTGAACAGGGGACAGGGGGTCTTCAGCCCCAGCATTTT. Amino acid sequence: CASSEQGTGGLQPQHF.

The sample holds a few counts of this clone. V is TRBV12-5 and J is TRBJ2-4, with a weak D call TRBD1 (6 bases). The CDR3 has 14 residues. Trimming removed 7 bases at V and 7 bases at J, with 17 bases between. Germline V CDR1 and CDR2: LGHNT, FRNRAP. Here the CDR3 DNA reads TGTGCTAGTGCCCTGACAGGAGTGGCGAACATTCAGTACTTC. Translation gives CASALTGVANIQYF.

The chain recombines TRBV7-8 with TRBJ1-1; 8 bases match TRBD1. V shed 5 bases and J 7 bases; nucleotides not matched to a gene: 6. The CDR3 runs to 13 residues. From germline, CDR1 is SGHVS and CDR2 FQNEAQ. The CDR3 here is CASSRTGRGEAFF. In DNA, the CDR3 is TGTGCCAGCAGCAGGACAGGGAGGGGTGAAGCTTTCTTT.

This clone was observed a few times. The rearrangement links TRBV6-5 to TRBJ1-1; no definite D call. Looked up from germline, CDR1 is MNHEY and CDR2 is SVGAGI. Trimming shortened V by 2 bases and J by 0 bases, and 7 bases separated the two germline ends. The CDR3 runs to 14 residues. The CDR3 here is CASSYADMNTEAFF. CDR3 nucleotide sequence: TGTGCCAGCAGTTACGCGGATATGAACACTGAAGCTTTCTTT.

J is TRBJ2-2 and V is TRBV5-1, with D possibly being TRBD1 (6 bases). This CDR3 contains 19 residues. V was clipped by 1 base and J by 6 bases, with 25 bases between them. Germline V gene data show CDR1 as SGHRS and CDR2 as YFSETQ. In DNA, the CDR3 is TGCGCCAGCAGCTTGCCTAGAATAGCGCAAAGGGGGTATTCCGGGGAGCTGTTTTTT. Translating gives CASSLPRIAQRGYSGELFF.

The chain joins TRBV7-8 to TRBJ2-7, with TRBD1 matching 11 bases. Germline loops: CDR1 SGHVS, CDR2 FQNEAQ. The CDR3 extends over 14 amino acids. Trimming removed 5 bases from V and 5 bases from J; junction bases left unmatched: 5. CDR3 amino acids: CASSLGTGGNEQYF. DNA for the CDR3: TGTGCCAGCAGCCTCGGGACAGGGGGGAACGAGCAGTACTTC.

V gene TRBV5-1 combines with J gene TRBJ2-3, with 7 bases fitting TRBD1. The CDR3 consists of 15 residues. Germline trimming cut 3 bases from V and 3 bases from J; bases unmatched to any gene: 7. Germline CDR1 and CDR2: SGHRS and YFSETQ. The DNA for the CDR3 is TGCGCCAGCAGCTGGGCACAGGGGTTTACAGATACGCAGTATTTT. Protein product: CASSWAQGFTDTQYF.

The chain combines TRBV5-1 with TRBJ2-5; 8 bases line up with TRBD2. In germline, CDR1 is SGHRS, CDR2 YFSETQ. CDR3 size: 14 residues. The trim removed 4 bases at V and 5 bases at J, leaving 7 bases unmatched. The CDR3 DNA sequence: TGCGCCAGCAGCAATGGACTAGCCCGGGAGACCCAGTACTTC. This sequence encodes CASSNGLARETQYF.

This chain joins TRBV19 and TRBJ1-5; D is ambiguous. Germline CDR1 LNHDA, CDR2 SQIVND (reference sequence). CDR3 length: 13 amino acids. V gave up 7 bases and J gave up 3 bases, with 10 bases separating them. CDR3 coding DNA: TGTGCCAGTATCGGGTTTCTCAATCAGCCCCAGCATTTT. It translates to CASIGFLNQPQHF. Complete variable domain (other parts from reference TRBV19 and TRBJ1-5): DGGITQSPKYLFRKEGQNVTLSCEQNLNHDAMYWYRQDPGQGLRLIYYSQIVNDFQKGDIAEGYSVSREKKESFPLTVTSAQKNPTAFYLCASIGFLNQPQHFGDGTRLSIL.

This chain joins TRBV10-2 and TRBJ2-3; maybe TRBD1 (5 bases). V dropped 3 bases and J dropped 1 base, with 11 bases sitting between them. Per germline, CDR1 WSHSY and CDR2 SAAADI. This CDR3 comprises 15 residues. This chain's CDR3 is CASSDGQGGTDTQYF. The DNA of the CDR3 is TGCGCCAGCAGTGATGGGCAGGGCGGCACAGATACGCAGTATTTT.